This paragraph reports one T cell receptor beta chain. These data come from a study of blood T cell repertoires in COVID-19. For the study at large: From the United States, Italy and Spain came samples of acute and convalescent COVID-19.

Authors' processing steps: Researchers report that nucleated cell counts were estimated from reference gene primer amplification. Assay used: immunoSEQ multiplex PCR; TCRdb lists only in-frame clones, some missing. For V, J and clone size, that table is used; D and trimming come from the DNA. The sample contains some 170,000 clones, around 80% of which appear only once. Trimming removed 3 bases from V and 1 base from J, with 13 bases in between. The germline gives CDR1 SQVTM, CDR2 ANQGSEA. The CDR3 sequence is 14 residues long. The chain employs TRBV29-1 and TRBJ2-7; no definite D call. Sequences were obtained from peripheral blood. The TCR comes from a woman between 70 and 85 years old with acute or convalescent COVID-19. CDR3 bases: TGCAGCGTTGATTCGGGTTTCGGATCCTACGAGCAGTACTTC. Its protein product is CSVDSGFGSYEQYF.